The clone carrying this T cell receptor beta chain was counted a few times. Its specificity is not known. Germline CDR1 and CDR2: SGHAT and FQNNGV. CDR3 length: 15 residues. V was pared by 5 bases and J by 2 bases, with 7 bases of the junction left unmatched. The data were taken from a study of T-cell memory formation after mild COVID-19. Libraries for TCRalpha and TCRbeta carried sample barcodes and unique molecular identifiers via 5'RACE. TCRdb used MiXCR to reprocess the 5' RACE reads, holding one entry per CDR3 protein. The sample gives about 290,000 distinct CDR3 sequences, roughly 15% of which show up once; about a fifth is in the top ten. Notes on the study in general: Day 37-peaking second-wave clones had unconfirmed SARS-CoV-2 specificity. Among clones contracting day 15 to 85, CD4/CD8 was balanced, whereas later expanders leaned CD4+.

The specimen was PBMCs or a T cell subset sorted from them (not recorded which). The chain joins TRBV11-2 to TRBJ2-7, with 9 bases that match TRBD1. The TCR sequence derives from a man younger than 35 who had mild COVID-19 (a few samples of this study predate the infection). Cell type and time point are not known. The CDR3 DNA is TGTGCCAGCAGCCCAGGACAGGGGAGGACCTACGAGCAGTACTTC. Protein sequence: CASSPGQGRTYEQYF.